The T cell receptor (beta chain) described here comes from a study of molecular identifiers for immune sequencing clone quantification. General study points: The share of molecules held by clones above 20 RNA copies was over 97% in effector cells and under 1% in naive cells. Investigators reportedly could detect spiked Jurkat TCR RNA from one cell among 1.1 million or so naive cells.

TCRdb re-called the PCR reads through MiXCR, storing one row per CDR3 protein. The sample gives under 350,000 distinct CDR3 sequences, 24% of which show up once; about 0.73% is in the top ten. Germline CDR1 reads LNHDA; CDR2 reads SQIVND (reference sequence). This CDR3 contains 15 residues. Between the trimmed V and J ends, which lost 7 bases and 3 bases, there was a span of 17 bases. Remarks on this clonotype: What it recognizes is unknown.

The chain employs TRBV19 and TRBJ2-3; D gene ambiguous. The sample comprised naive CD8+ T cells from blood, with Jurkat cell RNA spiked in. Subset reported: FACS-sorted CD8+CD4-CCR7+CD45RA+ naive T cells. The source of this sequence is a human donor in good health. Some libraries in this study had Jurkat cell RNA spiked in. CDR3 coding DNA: TGTGCCAGTACCGAGTGGGCCCTGAAAACAGATACGCAGTATTTT. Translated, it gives CASTEWALKTDTQYF. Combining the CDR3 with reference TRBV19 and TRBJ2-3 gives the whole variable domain DGGITQSPKYLFRKEGQNVTLSCEQNLNHDAMYWYRQDPGQGLRLIYYSQIVNDFQKGDIAEGYSVSREKKESFPLTVTSAQKNPTAFYLCASTEWALKTDTQYFGPGTRLTVL.